This T cell receptor beta chain is drawn from a study of cytomegalovirus exposure and HLA in healthy donors. Notes on the study in general: Despite most TCR sequences being rare, some public TCRs occurred in many donors.

Notes on this clone: The antigen is undetermined.

Clones were sequenced by immunoSEQ multiplex PCR, and TCRdb holds only the in-frame ones, with some missing. The data show tens of thousands of clones, 96% seen once. Losses at the gene ends were 5 bases for V and 5 bases for J; bases not matched to a gene: 11. Germline values: CDR1 MNHEY, CDR2 SMNVEV (reference sequence). The CDR3 consists of 15 residues. The sample taken for sequencing was PBMCs. The chain links TRBV27 to TRBJ2-5; 7 nucleotides line up with TRBD1. The TCR originated in a woman between 18 and 30 years old in good health and CMV-seropositive. In DNA, the CDR3 is TGTGCCAGCAGTCCCAGACAGGGTTTGGTGGAGACCCAGTACTTC. Protein product: CASSPRQGLVETQYF.